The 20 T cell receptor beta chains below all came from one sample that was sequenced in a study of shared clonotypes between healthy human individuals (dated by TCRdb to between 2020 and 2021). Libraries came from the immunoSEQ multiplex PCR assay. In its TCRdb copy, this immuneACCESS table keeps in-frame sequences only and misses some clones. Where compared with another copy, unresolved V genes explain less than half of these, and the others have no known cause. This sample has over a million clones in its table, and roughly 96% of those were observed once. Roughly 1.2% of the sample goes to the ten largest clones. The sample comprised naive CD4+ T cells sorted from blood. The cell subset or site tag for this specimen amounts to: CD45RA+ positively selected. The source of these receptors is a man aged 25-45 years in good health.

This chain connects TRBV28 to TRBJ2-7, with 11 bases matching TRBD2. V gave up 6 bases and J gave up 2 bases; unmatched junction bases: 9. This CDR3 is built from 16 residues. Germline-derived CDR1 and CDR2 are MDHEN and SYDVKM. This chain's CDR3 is CASRATSGKNPYEQYF. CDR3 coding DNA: TGTGCCAGCAGGGCGACTAGCGGGAAAAACCCCTACGAGCAGTACTTC.

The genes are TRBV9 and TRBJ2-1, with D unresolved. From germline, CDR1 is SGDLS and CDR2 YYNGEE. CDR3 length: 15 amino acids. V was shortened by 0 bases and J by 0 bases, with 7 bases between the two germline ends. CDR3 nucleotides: TGTGCCAGCAGCGTAGGGGTTTACTCCTACAATGAGCAGTTCTTC. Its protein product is CASSVGVYSYNEQFF.

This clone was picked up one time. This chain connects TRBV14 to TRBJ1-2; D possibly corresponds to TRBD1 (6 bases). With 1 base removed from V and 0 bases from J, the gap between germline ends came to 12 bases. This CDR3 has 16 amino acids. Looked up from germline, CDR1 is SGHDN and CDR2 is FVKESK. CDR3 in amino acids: CASSQVGTPTNYGYTF. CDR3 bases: TGTGCCAGCAGCCAAGTGGGGACACCGACTAACTATGGCTACACCTTC. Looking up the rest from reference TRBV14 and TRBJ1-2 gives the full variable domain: EAGVTQFPSHSVIEKGQTVTLRCDPISGHDNLYWYRRVMGKEIKFLLHFVKESKQDESGMPNNRFLAERTGGTYSTLKVQPAELEDSGVYFCASSQVGTPTNYGYTFGSGTRLTVV.

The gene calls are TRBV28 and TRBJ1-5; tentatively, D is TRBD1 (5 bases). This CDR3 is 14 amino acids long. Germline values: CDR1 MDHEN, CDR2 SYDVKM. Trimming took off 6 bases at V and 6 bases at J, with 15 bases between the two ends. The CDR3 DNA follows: TGTGCCAGCAGCTGGCCCGGGGGAATTCAGCCCCAGCATTTT. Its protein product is CASSWPGGIQPQHF.

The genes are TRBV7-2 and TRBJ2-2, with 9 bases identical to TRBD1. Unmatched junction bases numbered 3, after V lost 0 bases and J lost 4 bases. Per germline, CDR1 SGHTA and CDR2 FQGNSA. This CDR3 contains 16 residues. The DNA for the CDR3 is TGTGCCAGCAGCTTAGCCGGGACAGGGAGCACCGGGGAGCTGTTTTTT. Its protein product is CASSLAGTGSTGELFF.

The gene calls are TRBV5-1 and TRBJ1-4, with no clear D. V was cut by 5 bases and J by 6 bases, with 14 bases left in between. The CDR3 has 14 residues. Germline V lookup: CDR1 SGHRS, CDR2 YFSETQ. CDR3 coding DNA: TGCGCCAGCAGTCTCCGAGGTACAGATGAAAAACTGTTTTTT. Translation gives CASSLRGTDEKLFF. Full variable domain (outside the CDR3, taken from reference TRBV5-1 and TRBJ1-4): KAGVTQTPRYLIKTRGQQVTLSCSPISGHRSVSWYQQTPGQGLQFLFEYFSETQRNKGNFPGRFSGRQFSNSRSEMNVSTLELGDSALYLCASSLRGTDEKLFFGSGTQLSVL.

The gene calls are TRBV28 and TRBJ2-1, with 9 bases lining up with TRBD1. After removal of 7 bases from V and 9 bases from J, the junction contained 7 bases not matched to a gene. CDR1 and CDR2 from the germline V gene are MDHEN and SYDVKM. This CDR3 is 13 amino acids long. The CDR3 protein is CASIVTGGGEQFF. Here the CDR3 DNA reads TGTGCCAGCATCGTTACAGGGGGCGGTGAGCAGTTCTTC.

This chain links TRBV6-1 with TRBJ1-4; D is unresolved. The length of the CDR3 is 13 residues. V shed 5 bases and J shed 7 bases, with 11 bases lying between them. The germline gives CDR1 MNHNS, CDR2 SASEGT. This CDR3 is CASSRRESEKLFF. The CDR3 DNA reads TGTGCCAGCAGTAGACGGGAGTCTGAAAAACTGTTTTTT.

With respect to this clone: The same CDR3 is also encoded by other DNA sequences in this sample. CDR3 amino acids: CASSPGLAEETQYF. In DNA, the CDR3 is TGCGCCAGCAGCCCGGGACTAGCGGAAGAGACCCAGTACTTC. The chain links TRBV5-1 to TRBJ2-5, with 11 positions matching TRBD2. Per the germline V gene, CDR1 is SGHRS and CDR2 is YFSETQ. This CDR3 contains 14 residues. J lost 3 bases, V lost 4 bases, and 2 bases had no gene match.

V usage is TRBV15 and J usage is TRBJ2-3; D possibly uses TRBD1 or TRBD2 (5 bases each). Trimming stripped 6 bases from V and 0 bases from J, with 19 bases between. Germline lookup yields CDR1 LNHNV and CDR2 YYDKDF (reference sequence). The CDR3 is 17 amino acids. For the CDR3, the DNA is TGTGCCACCAGAAAGTCGGGGCTCATACTAAGCACAGATACGCAGTATTTT. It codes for CATRKSGLILSTDTQYF.

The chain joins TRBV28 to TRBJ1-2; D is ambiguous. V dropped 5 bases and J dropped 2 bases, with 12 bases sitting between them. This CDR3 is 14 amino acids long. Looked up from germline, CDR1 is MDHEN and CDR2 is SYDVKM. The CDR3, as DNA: TGTGCCAGCAGTCGCGAGGTCCTAAACTATGGCTACACCTTC. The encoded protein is CASSREVLNYGYTF.

The DNA for the CDR3 is TGCGCCAGCAGCCAAGAAGGCAGGGGACAGTCCGAGCAGTACTTC. Its protein is CASSQEGRGQSEQYF. The chain links TRBV4-3 to TRBJ2-7; 7 bases agree with TRBD1. Per the germline V gene, CDR1 is LGHNA and CDR2 is YSLEER. The J segment lost 6 bases and the V segment lost 0 bases, leaving 8 bases of the junction unmatched. This CDR3 contains 15 residues.

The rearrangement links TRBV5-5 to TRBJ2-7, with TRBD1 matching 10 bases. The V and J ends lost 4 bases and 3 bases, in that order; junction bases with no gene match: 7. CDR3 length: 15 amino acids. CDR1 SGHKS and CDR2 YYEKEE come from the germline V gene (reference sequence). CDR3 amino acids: CASSPPGQGFYEQYF. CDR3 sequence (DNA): TGTGCCAGCAGCCCGCCGGGACAGGGGTTCTACGAGCAGTACTTC.

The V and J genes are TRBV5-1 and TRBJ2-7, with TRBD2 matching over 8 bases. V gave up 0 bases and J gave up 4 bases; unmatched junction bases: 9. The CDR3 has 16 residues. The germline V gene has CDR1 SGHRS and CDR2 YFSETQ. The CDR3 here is CASSLAPTGGGYEQYF. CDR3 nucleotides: TGCGCCAGCAGCTTGGCCCCCACGGGGGGGGGTTACGAGCAGTACTTC.

CDR3 DNA sequence: TGTGCCAGCAGTGAAGAGACAGGGACCTCCTACGAGCAGTACTTC. It codes for CASSEETGTSYEQYF. This rearrangement joins TRBV2 to TRBJ2-7; TRBD1 matches 7 bases. V lost 1 base to trimming and J lost 0 bases; unmatched junction nucleotides: 3. Germline CDR1 SNHLY, CDR2 FYNNEI. CDR3 size: 15 residues.

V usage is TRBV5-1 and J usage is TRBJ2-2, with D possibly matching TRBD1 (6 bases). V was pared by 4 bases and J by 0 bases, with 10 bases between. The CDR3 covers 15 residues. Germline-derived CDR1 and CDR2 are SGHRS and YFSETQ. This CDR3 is CASSPRQANTGELFF. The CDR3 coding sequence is TGCGCCAGCAGCCCAAGACAGGCGAACACCGGGGAGCTGTTTTTT.

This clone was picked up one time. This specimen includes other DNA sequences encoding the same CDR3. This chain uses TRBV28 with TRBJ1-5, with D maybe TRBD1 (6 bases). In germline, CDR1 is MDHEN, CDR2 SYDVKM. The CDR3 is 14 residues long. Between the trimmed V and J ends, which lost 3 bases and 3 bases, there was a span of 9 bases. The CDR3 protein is CASSLTGPNQPQHF. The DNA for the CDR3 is TGTGCCAGCAGTTTGACAGGACCCAATCAGCCCCAGCATTTT.

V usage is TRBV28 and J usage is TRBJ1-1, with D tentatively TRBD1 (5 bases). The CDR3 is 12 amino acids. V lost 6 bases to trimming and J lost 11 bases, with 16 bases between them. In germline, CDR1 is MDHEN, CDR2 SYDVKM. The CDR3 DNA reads TGTGCCAGCAGCCCTAGCGGGGGTTGGGCTTTCTTT. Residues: CASSPSGGWAFF.

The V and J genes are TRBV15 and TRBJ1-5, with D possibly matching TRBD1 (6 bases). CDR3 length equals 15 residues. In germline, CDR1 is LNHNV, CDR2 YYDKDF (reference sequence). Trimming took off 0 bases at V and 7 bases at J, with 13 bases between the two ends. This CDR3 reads CATSRDSGGRQPQHF. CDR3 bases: TGTGCCACCAGCAGAGATAGCGGGGGGCGGCAGCCCCAGCATTTT.

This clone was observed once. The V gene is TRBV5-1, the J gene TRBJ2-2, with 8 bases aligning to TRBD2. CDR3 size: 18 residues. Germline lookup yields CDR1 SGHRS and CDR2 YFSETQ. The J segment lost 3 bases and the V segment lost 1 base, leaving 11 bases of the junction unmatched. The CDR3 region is CASSLTAGTRGYTGELFF. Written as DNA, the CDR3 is TGCGCCAGCAGCTTGACCGCCGGGACTAGAGGCTACACCGGGGAGCTGTTTTTT.